These 7 T cell receptor beta chains were sequenced from one sample in a study of regulatory T cells in long-lasting Graves disease. Documented time point: newly diagnosed GD, antithyroid drugs for less than 3 months. From PBMCs, RNA was extracted and then used to make the TCR library. Construction of the TCR beta libraries employed iRepertoire HTBI primers in conjunction with Arm-PCR of CDR3 regions. Each CDR3 protein is one row after TCRdb ran MiXCR on the multiplex PCR reads. The sample lists 400,000 to 500,000 distinct CDR3 sequences; about 15% were seen once. This sample also appeared in a second study, on T cells in Graves' hyperthyroidism and ophthalmopathy.

The sample consisted of peripheral blood mononuclear cells (PBMCs), taken at new diagnosis, from a patient treated with antithyroid drugs. These receptors were taken from a woman aged 45-60 years with Graves disease.

CDR3 bases: TGCGCCAGCAGCTTGACAGGTGACTCTGGGGCCAACGTCCTGACTTTC. Its translation is CASSLTGDSGANVLTF. The rearrangement uses TRBV5-1 and TRBJ2-6; TRBD1 is a possible D gene (5 bases). Trimming took 1 base from V and 0 from J, leaving 8 bases between them. The CDR3 runs to 16 residues. Germline V CDR1 and CDR2: SGHRS, YFSETQ.

The table lists this clonotype with many counts. This chain's CDR3 is CASSLVEGRVNEQFF. The CDR3 DNA sequence: TGTGCCAGCAGTTTGGTGGAGGGCCGGGTCAATGAGCAGTTCTTC. The J gene is TRBJ2-1, the V gene TRBV28; possibly TRBD2 for D (6 bases). V shed 3 bases and J shed 6 bases, with 15 bases lying between them. The CDR3 totals 15 residues. Germline assignment: CDR1 MDHEN and CDR2 SYDVKM. The full variable domain, with the rest looked up from reference TRBV28 and TRBJ2-1, is DVKVTQSSRYLVKRTGEKVFLECVQDMDHENMFWYRQDPGLGLRLIYFSYDVKMKEKGDIPEGYSVSREKKERFSLILESASTNQTSMYLCASSLVEGRVNEQFFGPGTRLTVL.

The table lists this clonotype with many counts. V usage is TRBV6-2 or TRBV6-3 and J usage is TRBJ1-2; 9 bases map to TRBD1. This CDR3 is 13 amino acids long. The germline V gene has CDR1 MNHEY and CDR2 SVGEGT. V trimming: 4 bases; J trimming: 6 bases; junction bases outside the gene matches: 3. The CDR3: CASSSGTGNGYTF. In nucleotides, the CDR3 is TGTGCCAGCAGTTCAGGGACAGGGAATGGCTACACCTTC.

V and J are TRBV27 and TRBJ1-6; D gene ambiguous. The CDR3 has 12 amino acids. Germline CDR1 MNHEY, CDR2 SMNVEV (reference sequence). Trimming took off 5 bases at V and 9 bases at J, with 8 bases between the two ends. The CDR3 DNA follows: TGTGCCAGCAGTACAACGGGTTCACCCCTCCACTTT. Its translation is CASSTTGSPLHF.

The V and J genes are TRBV14 and TRBJ2-3; TRBD2 matches at 11 bases. The CDR3 is 16 amino acids. Per germline, CDR1 SGHDN and CDR2 FVKESK. V lost 4 bases, J lost 2 bases, and 5 bases stayed unmatched. CDR3 DNA: TGTGCCAGCAGCCGAGGGACTAGCGGTTTCACAGATACGCAGTATTTT. It is translated as CASSRGTSGFTDTQYF.

This clonotype was observed at least ten times. The J gene is TRBJ1-5, the V gene TRBV20-1; unclear D gene. Trimming cost V 0 bases and J 9 bases, with 18 bases left between them. The germline V gene has CDR1 DFQATT and CDR2 SNEGSKA (reference sequence). The CDR3 has 15 amino acids. The CDR3 spells CSAREQQRQKGPQHF. CDR3 sequence (DNA): TGCAGTGCTAGAGAGCAACAGCGTCAGAAAGGGCCCCAGCATTTT.

This clonotype was observed many times. The chain uses TRBV6-4 and TRBJ2-2, with 9 bases lining up with TRBD2. The trim removed 0 bases at V and 3 bases at J, leaving 2 bases unmatched. Germline V gives CDR1 MRHNA, CDR2 SNTAGT. The CDR3 has 16 residues. CDR3 amino acids: CASSDSGGRDTGELFF. As DNA, the CDR3 is TGTGCCAGCAGTGACTCCGGCGGGAGGGACACCGGGGAGCTGTTTTTT.